Below are 2 T cell receptor delta chains sequenced from a single sample in a study of gamma-delta chains in newborns, infants, children. TCRdb ran CATT on the reads. This table has about 1,200 delta-chain clones, 2.8% appearing once. The specimen was blood. Receptors originate from a child who was a newborn, infant or young child, either healthy, febrile or measles-vaccinated (not recorded which).

As for this clone: It differs at one base from a far larger clone, so likely a read error. This chain links TRDV2 with TRDJ3; tentative D call: TRDD3 (5 bases). Germline V gene sequence: CDR1 GEAIGNYY, CDR2 EKD. The CDR3 extends over 19 amino acids. V lost 3 bases and J lost 0, with 17 bases in between. As DNA, the CDR3 is TGTGCCTGTGACTCAGTACTGGAGGACAGCTCCTGGGACACCCGACAGATGTTTTTC. It translates to CACDSVLEDSSWDTRQMFF.

In its sample, this clone was seen a few times. A read error may be the cause here, since a much bigger clone is one base away. The chain is built from TRDV2 and TRDJ1; D gene uncertain. Germline V lookup: CDR1 GEAIGNYY, CDR2 EKD. CDR3 length: 14 amino acids. CDR3 sequence: CARDPLSETDKLIF. In DNA, the CDR3 is TGTGCCCGTGACCCCTTGTCTGAAACCGATAAACTCATCTTT.